This T cell receptor (beta chain) emerged from a study of T cells in narcolepsy. About the research overall: Enrolled donors included narcolepsy type 1 or type 2 patients and healthy controls. Broader study findings: Blood of same and different patients, but not healthy controls, reportedly held recurring autoreactive clonotypes. HCRT-specific and TRIB2-specific autoreactive clonotypes appeared among same-patient CSF and blood CD4+ clonotypes. No autoreactive T cell clone sequences appeared in some memory CD4+ repertoires.

This CDR3 has 16 residues. Germline CDR1 is SEHNR and CDR2 is FQNEAQ (reference sequence). Germline trimming cut 5 bases from V and 8 bases from J; bases unmatched to any gene: 13. Produced via immunoSEQ multiplex PCR; TCRdb's table is partial and in-frame only. The sample lists 28,000 or so clones, 86% occurring once. This clone was picked up one time. Its antigen remains unknown. Material: CD45RA- memory CD4+ T cells from PBMCs. This chain links TRBV7-9 with TRBJ2-2; 8 positions match TRBD1. This sequence was found in a human donor with narcolepsy. For the CDR3, the DNA is TGTGCCAGCAGCGCCCGGACAGGGTTGCAGGGAGGGGAGCTGTTTTTT. Amino acid sequence: CASSARTGLQGGELFF.